A single sample is the source of the 23 T cell receptor beta chains below, sequenced in a study of human T cells and chemical hapten exposure. A single record per CDR3 protein comes from TCRdb applying MiXCR to the RACE reads. The sample records a few hundred thousand distinct CDR3 sequences, about 6% being singletons. Time point indicated: patch test 2, 6 weeks after DPC sensitization. Treatment reported: therapeutic diphenylcyclopropenone sensitization with weekly scalp DPC. The sample here was whole blood, taken in connection with sensitization to the hapten diphenylcyclopropenone (DPC). Receptors were obtained from a young woman with alopecia areata. Some clones in this sample may be carry-over from other donors' samples.

Worth noting for this clonotype: Lacking the conserved final phenylalanine or tryptophan, this CDR3 likely reflects a read error. V is TRBV3-1 and J is TRBJ1-4; 7 bases are a match to TRBD1. CDR1 is LGHDT, CDR2 YNNKEL, per germline (reference sequence). There are 15 residues in the CDR3. J was trimmed by 2 bases and V by 6 bases; bases with no gene match: 6. Here the CDR3 reads CASRLTGETNEKLFL. The CDR3 DNA is TGTGCCAGCAGACTTACAGGGGAGACTAATGAAAAACTGTTTTTA.

This clonotype has at least ten counts. This sequence joins TRBV12-5 and TRBJ2-6; D is possibly TRBD2 (5 bases). Germline-derived CDR1 and CDR2 are LGHNT and FRNRAP. Trimming cost V 3 bases and J 1 base, with 10 bases left between them. This CDR3 contains 16 residues. The CDR3 loop is CASGFPPGSGANVLTF. The CDR3 DNA reads TGTGCTAGTGGTTTCCCCCCGGGGTCTGGGGCCAACGTCCTGACTTTC.

There are many counts of this clonotype. J is TRBJ1-2 and V is TRBV5-4; the D is unclear. V lost 1 base and J 0 bases, leaving 4 bases between the germline ends. Germline V gene lookup returns CDR1 SGHNT and CDR2 YYREEE (reference sequence). This CDR3 comprises 13 residues. CDR3 sequence reads: CASSLKPNYGYTF. CDR3 bases: TGTGCCAGCAGCTTGAAACCTAACTATGGCTACACCTTC.

This clonotype was picked up many times. The J gene is TRBJ1-1, the V gene TRBV5-1; D perhaps matches TRBD1 (5 bases). Trimming cost V 4 bases and J 0 bases, with 16 bases left between them. CDR1 is SGHRS, CDR2 YFSETQ, per germline. The CDR3 runs 16 residues. The CDR3 region is CASSIGTASMNTEAFF. The CDR3 bases are TGCGCCAGCAGCATCGGGACGGCTTCGATGAACACTGAAGCTTTCTTT.

In its sample, this clonotype was seen a few times. The chain employs TRBV3-1 and TRBJ2-5, with TRBD2 identical over 8 bases. V was clipped by 4 bases and J by 0 bases; unmatched bases: 16. This CDR3 contains 19 residues. From germline, CDR1 is LGHDT and CDR2 YNNKEL (reference sequence). The DNA of the CDR3 is TGTGCCAGCAGCCCCCGGCGGGGGATGAGCGGGGGATACCAAGAGACCCAGTACTTC. Translated: CASSPRRGMSGGYQETQYF.

The chain employs TRBV20-1 and TRBJ2-1; 11 nucleotides line up with TRBD2. The CDR3 length is 15 residues. Trimming at V came to 3 bases and at J to 3 bases, leaving 4 bases not matched to a gene. Looked up from germline, CDR1 is DFQATT and CDR2 is SNEGSKA (reference sequence). This CDR3 reads CSASAGTSGYNEQFF. CDR3 sequence (DNA): TGCAGTGCTAGTGCCGGGACTAGCGGCTACAATGAGCAGTTCTTC.

This clonotype was detected ten times or more. The chain couples TRBV10-3 to TRBJ1-4; D is unresolved. V shed 11 bases and J shed 2 bases, with 12 bases lying between them. CDR1 and CDR2 (germline): ENHRY, SYGVKD. The CDR3 is made up of 13 amino acids. The CDR3 protein is CAAQVSTNEKLFF. CDR3 DNA sequence: TGTGCCGCCCAAGTATCCACTAATGAAAAACTGTTTTTT.

This clonotype was seen repeatedly, ten times or more. CDR3 sequence reads: CASSLIGTTLKNTEAFF. The DNA for the CDR3 is TGTGCCAGCAGCTTAATCGGAACAACCCTTAAGAACACTGAAGCTTTCTTT. The chain combines TRBV13 with TRBJ1-1; D is unresolved. The CDR3 has 17 residues. CDR1 and CDR2 (germline): PRHDT, FYEKMQ (reference sequence). Between the trimmed V and J ends, which lost 2 bases and 1 base, there was a span of 17 bases.

The chain combines TRBV27 with TRBJ2-7; D perhaps matches TRBD1 (6 bases). The CDR3 totals 14 residues. The V gene lost 8 bases and the J gene lost 3 bases, with 17 bases spanning the gap. Germline V gene data show CDR1 as MNHEY and CDR2 as SMNVEV (reference sequence). For the CDR3, the DNA is TGTGCCAGCGGGTTACAGGGAAAACACTACGAGCAGTACTTC. It codes for CASGLQGKHYEQYF.

This clonotype occurred many times. The chain combines TRBV6-5 with TRBJ2-7; 7 bases are a match to TRBD2. The CDR3 covers 15 residues. V shed 5 bases, J shed 5 bases, and the junction held 12 bases outside the gene matches. Germline V gene data show CDR1 as MNHEY and CDR2 as SVGAGI. The CDR3 coding sequence is TGTGCCAGCAGTCTCCTGGGGGGGTCGGGGAACGAGCAGTACTTC. Translation gives CASSLLGGSGNEQYF.

In regard to this clonotype: The conserved phenylalanine or tryptophan is not found at the CDR3 terminus, so this likely reflects a read error. V and J are TRBV20-1 and TRBJ2-3; D perhaps matches TRBD2 (6 bases). Trimming cost V 0 bases and J 2 bases, with 12 bases left between them. From germline, CDR1 is DFQATT and CDR2 SNEGSKA (reference sequence). The CDR3 totals 15 residues. The CDR3 nucleotides read TGCAGTGCTAGAGATCTGTTGCGGGACACAGATACGCAGTATTCT. Residues: CSARDLLRDTDTQYS.

This clonotype was observed at least ten times. The V call is TRBV24-1, the J call TRBJ2-3; D is perhaps TRBD2 (5 bases). CDR3 length equals 14 residues. Germline assignment: CDR1 KGHDR and CDR2 SFDVKD. V dropped 5 bases and J dropped 3 bases, with 11 bases sitting between them. In nucleotides, the CDR3 is TGTGCCACCAGTGGTCTAGCTGAGACAGATACGCAGTATTTT. It translates to CATSGLAETDTQYF.

This clonotype was seen a handful of times. CDR3 coding DNA: TGTGCCAGCGAGGAGGAGCCGCATGCTAACTATGGCTACACCTTC. It yields the protein CASEEEPHANYGYTF. The J gene is TRBJ1-2, the V gene TRBV2; D is undetermined. Trimming removed 8 bases at V and 0 bases at J, with 16 bases between. Looked up from germline, CDR1 is SNHLY and CDR2 is FYNNEI. The CDR3 has 15 amino acids.

In its sample, this clonotype was seen many times. The chain couples TRBV29-1 to TRBJ1-1; TRBD1 matches 9 bases. The CDR3 sequence is 14 residues long. With 6 bases clipped from V and 0 bases from J, the junction kept 5 bases outside the gene matches. Germline CDR1 is SQVTM and CDR2 is ANQGSEA. The CDR3 region is CSVAGTGMNTEAFF. In DNA, the CDR3 is TGCAGCGTCGCAGGGACAGGGATGAACACTGAAGCTTTCTTT.

The chain joins TRBV7-9 to TRBJ2-7; D remains ambiguous. The ends were cut back, 8 bases at V and 3 bases at J, with 17 bases in the middle. CDR3 length: 14 residues. CDR1 SEHNR and CDR2 FQNEAQ come from the germline V gene (reference sequence). CDR3 region: CASSPTDGDYEQYF. The CDR3 region has the DNA TGTGCCAGCTCCCCTACGGACGGAGACTACGAGCAGTACTTC.

This chain connects TRBV6-2 or TRBV6-3 to TRBJ2-1, with D perhaps matching TRBD1 or TRBD2 (5 bases each). CDR1 and CDR2 (germline): MNHEY, SVGEGT. Deletions cut 4 bases from V and 1 base from J, with 14 bases between. The CDR3 has 16 amino acids. CDR3 amino acids: CASSSVEGLSYNEQFF. The CDR3 DNA is TGTGCCAGCAGTTCAGTTGAGGGGTTATCCTACAATGAGCAGTTCTTC.

This clonotype appeared many times. The chain joins TRBV2 to TRBJ2-7; TRBD1 agrees at 11 bases. The CDR3 contains 15 residues. Germline V CDR1 and CDR2: SNHLY, FYNNEI. J lost 5 bases, V lost 6 bases, and 9 bases had no gene match. CDR3: CASSPRTGGWNEQYF. DNA of the CDR3: TGTGCCAGCAGCCCTAGGACAGGGGGCTGGAACGAGCAGTACTTC. The complete variable domain, with remaining parts taken from reference TRBV2 and TRBJ2-7, reads EPEVTQTPSHQVTQMGQEVILRCVPISNHLYFYWYRQILGQKVEFLVSFYNNEISEKSEIFDDQFSVERPDGSNFTLKIRSTKLEDSAMYFCASSPRTGGWNEQYFGPGTRLTVT.

This clonotype was picked up a small number of times. The chain has TRBV3-1 and TRBJ2-3; perhaps D is TRBD1 or TRBD2 (5 bases each). The CDR3 totals 15 residues. CDR1 and CDR2 (germline): LGHDT, YNNKEL (reference sequence). The V and J ends lost 1 base and 4 bases respectively, with 12 bases between them. The CDR3 sequence: CASSQGDGHADTQYF. CDR3 in DNA: TGTGCCAGCAGCCAAGGGGACGGGCATGCAGATACGCAGTATTTT.

This clonotype occurred a few times. The chain recombines TRBV6-5 with TRBJ2-7, with 7 bases that match TRBD1. V shed 0 bases, J shed 3 bases, and the junction held 2 bases outside the gene matches. The germline V gene encodes CDR1 MNHEY and CDR2 SVGAGI. The CDR3 runs 14 residues. The CDR3 loop is CASSYSGDSYEQYF. The DNA of the CDR3 is TGTGCCAGCAGTTACTCGGGGGACAGCTACGAGCAGTACTTC.

This clonotype occurred many times. V usage is TRBV6-6 and J usage is TRBJ1-5, with D possibly being TRBD1 (5 bases). V lost 0 bases, J lost 1 base, and 13 bases lay in between. This CDR3 is built from 17 residues. Germline lookup yields CDR1 MNHNY and CDR2 SVGAGI (reference sequence). This CDR3 is CASSYSTRGGSNQPQHF. The CDR3 nucleotides read TGTGCCAGCAGTTACTCGACAAGGGGTGGAAGCAATCAGCCCCAGCATTTT.

V and J are TRBV6-2 or TRBV6-3 and TRBJ2-3, with 8 bases matching TRBD1. The germline gives CDR1 MNHEY, CDR2 SVGEGT. The CDR3 length is 15 residues. V was clipped by 6 bases and J by 1 base; unmatched bases: 6. The CDR3 here is CASSQGAWGTDTQYF. The DNA for the CDR3 is TGTGCCAGCAGCCAGGGGGCGTGGGGCACAGATACGCAGTATTTT.

Ten or more counts support this clonotype. The CDR3 DNA reads TGTGCCAGCAGTTTAAAGGCCACAGTAAGCTTCTCTGGAAACACCATATATTTT. Translated: CASSLKATVSFSGNTIYF. This rearrangement joins TRBV27 to TRBJ1-3; unclear D gene. V was cut by 2 bases and J by 0 bases, with 17 bases left in between. This CDR3 region has 18 residues. Looked up from germline, CDR1 is MNHEY and CDR2 is SMNVEV (reference sequence).

This clonotype was found many times. This chain links TRBV29-1 with TRBJ1-1; TRBD1 agrees at 8 bases. This CDR3 comprises 14 residues. In germline, CDR1 is SQVTM, CDR2 ANQGSEA. With V trimmed by 3 bases and J by 4 bases, 7 bases remained unmatched. This CDR3 is CSVDKLTGATEAFF. CDR3 DNA sequence: TGCAGCGTTGATAAACTGACAGGGGCCACTGAAGCTTTCTTT.